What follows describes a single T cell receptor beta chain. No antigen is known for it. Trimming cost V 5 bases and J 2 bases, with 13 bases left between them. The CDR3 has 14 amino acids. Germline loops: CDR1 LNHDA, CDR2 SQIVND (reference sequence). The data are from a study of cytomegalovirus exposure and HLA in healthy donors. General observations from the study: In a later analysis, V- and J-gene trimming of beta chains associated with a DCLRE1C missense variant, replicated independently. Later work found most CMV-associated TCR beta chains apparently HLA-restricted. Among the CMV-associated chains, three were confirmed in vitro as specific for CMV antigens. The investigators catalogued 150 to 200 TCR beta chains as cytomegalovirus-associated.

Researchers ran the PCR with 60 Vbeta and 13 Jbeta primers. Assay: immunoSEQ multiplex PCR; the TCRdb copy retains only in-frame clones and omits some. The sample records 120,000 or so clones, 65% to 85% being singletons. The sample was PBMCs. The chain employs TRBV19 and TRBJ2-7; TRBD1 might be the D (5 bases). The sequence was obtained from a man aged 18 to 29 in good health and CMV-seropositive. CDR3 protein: CASSDPGQTYEQYF. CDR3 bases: TGTGCCAGTAGTGACCCAGGGCAGACCTACGAGCAGTACTTC.